The rows below give T cell receptor beta chains drawn from one sample of a study of T cell responses to AZD1222 COVID-19 vaccine. Sequenced by immunoSEQ multiplex PCR; TCRdb stores in-frame clones only, minus some. The table has some 120,000 clones, 80% to 90% seen once. The sequencing used peripheral blood, collected 28 days after the second AZD1222 dose. The origin of the receptors is an adult who received the AZD1222 COVID-19 vaccine. Both conserved end residues are part of each CDR3. A D gene is named only where the DNA matches it firmly. Only some rows state a clone size, as once, few, many or a class for expanded clones.

CDR3 length: 15
V gene: TRBV7-6
clone size: -
D gene: -
J gene: TRBJ1-2
CDR3 protein: CASSAYRDALYGYTF
CDR3 DNA: TGTGCCAGCAGCGCGTACAGGGATGCCCTATATGGCTACACCTTC

CDR3 length: 15
V gene: TRBV5-5
clone size: -
D gene: -
J gene: TRBJ1-2
CDR3 protein: CASSLVAAPNYGYTF
CDR3 DNA: TGTGCCAGCAGCTTGGTGGCAGCCCCTAACTATGGCTACACCTTC

CDR3 length: 19
V gene: TRBV4-1
clone size: -
D gene: TRBD1
J gene: TRBJ1-4
CDR3 protein: CASSQTLTGEKATNEKLFF
CDR3 DNA: TGCGCCAGCAGCCAAACACTGACAGGGGAAAAAGCAACTAATGAAAAACTGTTTTTT

CDR3 length: 12
V gene: TRBV19
clone size: -
D gene: -
J gene: TRBJ2-5
CDR3 protein: CASGTAWETQYF
CDR3 DNA: TGTGCCAGCGGGACCGCTTGGGAGACCCAGTACTTC

CDR3 length: 15
V gene: TRBV5-1
clone size: few
D gene: -
J gene: TRBJ2-7
CDR3 protein: CASSSILTASYEQYF
CDR3 DNA: TGCGCCAGCAGCTCGATTTTGACAGCGAGCTACGAGCAGTACTTC

CDR3 length: 14
V gene: TRBV18
clone size: -
D gene: -
J gene: TRBJ1-3
CDR3 protein: CASSPGGFGNTIYF
CDR3 DNA: TGTGCCAGCTCACCTGGGGGATTTGGAAACACCATATATTTT

CDR3 length: 13
V gene: TRBV24-1
clone size: -
D gene: -
J gene: TRBJ1-1
CDR3 protein: CATSDQGGTEAFF
CDR3 DNA: TGTGCCACCAGTGACCAAGGGGGCACTGAAGCTTTCTTT

CDR3 length: 13
V gene: TRBV27
clone size: -
D gene: -
J gene: TRBJ2-5
CDR3 protein: CASSLYGKETQYF
CDR3 DNA: TGTGCCAGCAGTTTATATGGTAAGGAGACCCAGTACTTC

CDR3 length: 18
V gene: TRBV2
clone size: once
D gene: -
J gene: TRBJ1-3
CDR3 protein: CASSDFDMGGHSGNTIYF
CDR3 DNA: TGTGCCAGCAGTGATTTCGATATGGGGGGTCACTCTGGAAACACCATATATTTT

CDR3 length: 14
V gene: TRBV29-1
clone size: -
D gene: TRBD1
J gene: TRBJ1-2
CDR3 protein: CSVQGDRPYYGYTF
CDR3 DNA: TGCAGCGTTCAAGGGGACAGGCCCTACTATGGCTACACCTTC

CDR3 length: 14
V gene: TRBV2
clone size: -
D gene: TRBD2
J gene: TRBJ2-7
CDR3 protein: CASRGTSGGYEQYF
CDR3 DNA: TGTGCCAGCAGGGGGACTAGCGGGGGGTACGAGCAGTACTTC

CDR3 length: 15
V gene: TRBV27
clone size: -
D gene: TRBD1
J gene: TRBJ1-1
CDR3 protein: CASSPRTGRNTEAFF
CDR3 DNA: TGTGCCAGCAGTCCGCGGACAGGGAGGAACACTGAAGCTTTCTTT

CDR3 length: 12
V gene: TRBV4-1
clone size: -
D gene: -
J gene: TRBJ1-6
CDR3 protein: CASSQGFSPLHF
CDR3 DNA: TGCGCCAGCAGCCAAGGGTTCTCACCCCTCCACTTT

CDR3 length: 15
V gene: TRBV9
clone size: -
D gene: -
J gene: TRBJ2-7
CDR3 protein: CASSVGSSGAYEQYF
CDR3 DNA: TGTGCCAGCAGCGTAGGAAGTAGCGGAGCCTACGAGCAGTACTTC

CDR3 length: 15
V gene: TRBV30
clone size: -
D gene: TRBD2
J gene: TRBJ2-2
CDR3 protein: CARTSGSGSAGELFF
CDR3 DNA: TGTGCCAGGACTAGCGGGAGCGGGTCGGCCGGGGAGCTGTTTTTT

CDR3 length: 14
V gene: TRBV6-5
clone size: -
D gene: -
J gene: TRBJ2-5
CDR3 protein: CASSYSNSQETQYF
CDR3 DNA: TGTGCCAGCAGTTACTCGAACAGTCAAGAGACCCAGTACTTC

CDR3 length: 14
V gene: TRBV4-2
clone size: -
D gene: -
J gene: TRBJ2-1
CDR3 protein: CASGLRQDENEQFF
CDR3 DNA: TGTGCCTCCGGACTTAGGCAGGACGAGAATGAGCAGTTCTTC

CDR3 length: 16
V gene: TRBV19
clone size: -
D gene: TRBD1
J gene: TRBJ1-5
CDR3 protein: CASSIATQGAHQPQHF
CDR3 DNA: TGTGCCAGTAGTATAGCCACACAGGGGGCTCATCAGCCCCAGCATTTT

CDR3 length: 14
V gene: TRBV5-1
clone size: -
D gene: -
J gene: TRBJ1-6
CDR3 protein: CASSLTSPNSPLHF
CDR3 DNA: TGCGCCAGCAGCTTGACGAGTCCCAATTCACCCCTCCACTTT

CDR3 length: 15
V gene: TRBV7-9
clone size: -
D gene: TRBD1
J gene: TRBJ1-2
CDR3 protein: CAIYGTGVTFYGYTF
CDR3 DNA: TGTGCCATATACGGGACAGGGGTAACCTTTTATGGCTACACCTTC

CDR3 length: 13
V gene: TRBV11-2
clone size: -
D gene: TRBD2
J gene: TRBJ2-5
CDR3 protein: CASSLGGSETQYF
CDR3 DNA: TGTGCCAGCTCCCTGGGGGGGAGTGAGACCCAGTACTTC

CDR3 length: 14
V gene: TRBV2
clone size: once
D gene: -
J gene: TRBJ1-4
CDR3 protein: CASRMGPPSGKLFF
CDR3 DNA: TGTGCCAGCAGAATGGGACCCCCTTCGGGAAAACTGTTTTTT

CDR3 length: 15
V gene: TRBV6-1
clone size: -
D gene: TRBD2
J gene: TRBJ2-5
CDR3 protein: CASSETSGRHETQYF
CDR3 DNA: TGTGCCAGCAGTGAGACTAGCGGGAGGCATGAGACCCAGTACTTC

CDR3 length: 12
V gene: TRBV29-1
clone size: -
D gene: -
J gene: TRBJ2-7
CDR3 protein: CSAGTQGVEQYF
CDR3 DNA: TGCAGCGCCGGGACTCAGGGCGTCGAGCAGTACTTC

CDR3 length: 14
V gene: TRBV6-5
clone size: -
D gene: TRBD1
J gene: TRBJ1-2
CDR3 protein: CASSENQGVEGYTF
CDR3 DNA: TGTGCCAGCAGCGAGAATCAGGGGGTCGAGGGCTACACCTTC

CDR3 length: 12
V gene: TRBV10-1
clone size: -
D gene: -
J gene: TRBJ2-2
CDR3 protein: CASKSLTGELFF
CDR3 DNA: TGCGCCAGCAAAAGTCTTACCGGGGAGCTGTTTTTT

CDR3 length: 15
V gene: TRBV5-1
clone size: -
D gene: -
J gene: TRBJ1-3
CDR3 protein: CASSLRGGGGNTIYF
CDR3 DNA: TGCGCCAGCAGCTTACGTGGGGGAGGAGGAAACACCATATATTTT

CDR3 length: 13
V gene: TRBV6-5
clone size: once
D gene: -
J gene: TRBJ1-1
CDR3 protein: CASSQGPNTEAFF
CDR3 DNA: TGTGCCAGCAGTCAGGGTCCAAACACTGAAGCTTTCTTT

CDR3 length: 14
V gene: TRBV11-2
clone size: -
D gene: -
J gene: TRBJ2-2
CDR3 protein: CASSPPRVTGELFF
CDR3 DNA: TGTGCCAGCAGCCCGCCCCGGGTCACCGGGGAGCTGTTTTTT

CDR3 length: 13
V gene: TRBV2
clone size: -
D gene: -
J gene: TRBJ2-5
CDR3 protein: CASRANSGETQYF
CDR3 DNA: TGTGCCAGCAGGGCTAATAGCGGAGAGACCCAGTACTTC

CDR3 length: 15
V gene: TRBV7-7
clone size: -
D gene: -
J gene: TRBJ2-3
CDR3 protein: CASSLIGSEADTQYF
CDR3 DNA: TGTGCCAGCAGCCTTATCGGTTCGGAAGCAGATACGCAGTATTTT

CDR3 length: 15
V gene: TRBV18
clone size: -
D gene: TRBD1
J gene: TRBJ1-2
CDR3 protein: CASSRPGQGAWGYTF
CDR3 DNA: TGTGCCAGCTCACGCCCGGGACAGGGCGCGTGGGGCTACACCTTC

CDR3 length: 13
V gene: TRBV30
clone size: -
D gene: -
J gene: TRBJ1-5
CDR3 protein: CAWSVSDRQPQHF
CDR3 DNA: TGTGCCTGGAGTGTGAGTGACCGTCAGCCCCAGCATTTT

CDR3 length: 15
V gene: TRBV7-2
clone size: -
D gene: -
J gene: TRBJ1-3
CDR3 protein: CASSTGLRSGNTIYF
CDR3 DNA: TGTGCCAGCAGCACGGGACTTCGGTCTGGAAACACCATATATTTT

CDR3 length: 14
V gene: TRBV5-1
clone size: -
D gene: -
J gene: TRBJ1-4
CDR3 protein: CASMRALGGEKLFF
CDR3 DNA: TGCGCCAGCATGAGGGCGCTTGGAGGGGAAAAACTGTTTTTT

CDR3 length: 15
V gene: TRBV6-5
clone size: -
D gene: TRBD1
J gene: TRBJ1-4
CDR3 protein: CASSYSWTGNEKLFF
CDR3 DNA: TGTGCCAGCAGTTACTCGTGGACAGGGAATGAAAAACTGTTTTTT

CDR3 length: 14
V gene: TRBV6-1
clone size: -
D gene: -
J gene: TRBJ1-5
CDR3 protein: CASSLPGTSQPQHF
CDR3 DNA: TGTGCCAGCAGTTTGCCAGGGACAAGTCAGCCCCAGCATTTT

CDR3 length: 15
V gene: TRBV7-2
clone size: -
D gene: -
J gene: TRBJ1-3
CDR3 protein: CASSLDSTAGNTIYF
CDR3 DNA: TGTGCCAGCAGCTTAGATAGCACGGCTGGAAACACCATATATTTT

CDR3 length: 13
V gene: TRBV3-1/TRBV3-2
clone size: -
D gene: -
J gene: TRBJ1-2
CDR3 protein: CASSQGPGSGYTF
CDR3 DNA: TGTGCCAGCAGCCAAGGTCCGGGTAGTGGCTACACCTTC

CDR3 length: 12
V gene: TRBV6-5
clone size: -
D gene: -
J gene: TRBJ1-2
CDR3 protein: CASYQTASGYTF
CDR3 DNA: TGTGCCAGCTATCAGACAGCAAGCGGCTACACCTTC

CDR3 length: 21
V gene: TRBV14
clone size: -
D gene: -
J gene: TRBJ2-7
CDR3 protein: CASSQEGDRGALAGGQHEQYF
CDR3 DNA: TGTGCCAGCAGCCAAGAGGGGGACAGGGGGGCATTAGCGGGAGGGCAACACGAGCAGTACTTC

CDR3 length: 14
V gene: TRBV6-5
clone size: -
D gene: -
J gene: TRBJ1-4
CDR3 protein: CASTRVGYNEKLFF
CDR3 DNA: TGTGCCAGCACCCGGGTGGGGTATAATGAAAAACTGTTTTTT

CDR3 length: 15
V gene: TRBV2
clone size: -
D gene: -
J gene: TRBJ1-3
CDR3 protein: CASGRDRSSGNTIYF
CDR3 DNA: TGTGCCAGCGGCCGGGACCGAAGCTCTGGAAACACCATATATTTT

CDR3 length: 16
V gene: TRBV27
clone size: -
D gene: -
J gene: TRBJ1-1
CDR3 protein: CASSLLWGQANTEAFF
CDR3 DNA: TGTGCCAGCAGTTTACTTTGGGGGCAGGCGAACACTGAAGCTTTCTTT

CDR3 length: 16
V gene: TRBV27
clone size: -
D gene: TRBD1
J gene: TRBJ1-1
CDR3 protein: CASRRQGNPMNTEAFF
CDR3 DNA: TGTGCCAGCAGACGACAGGGGAATCCCATGAACACTGAAGCTTTCTTT

CDR3 length: 13
V gene: TRBV29-1
clone size: once
D gene: TRBD1
J gene: TRBJ1-1
CDR3 protein: CSARGQVRGEAFF
CDR3 DNA: TGCAGCGCCAGGGGACAGGTAAGGGGTGAAGCTTTCTTT

CDR3 length: 15
V gene: TRBV5-4
clone size: -
D gene: -
J gene: TRBJ1-2
CDR3 protein: CASSGGVAGSYGYTF
CDR3 DNA: TGTGCCAGCAGCGGGGGGGTGGCGGGGAGCTATGGCTACACCTTC

CDR3 length: 14
V gene: TRBV3-1/TRBV3-2
clone size: -
D gene: -
J gene: TRBJ1-1
CDR3 protein: CASSQDNGNTEAFF
CDR3 DNA: TGTGCCAGCAGCCAAGATAACGGGAACACTGAAGCTTTCTTT

CDR3 length: 14
V gene: TRBV21-1
clone size: -
D gene: -
J gene: TRBJ1-6
CDR3 protein: CASPVTVPPPPRYF
CDR3 DNA: TGTGCCAGCCCTGTTACAGTGCCTCCCCCTCCACGGTACTTT

CDR3 length: 13
V gene: TRBV29-1
clone size: -
D gene: -
J gene: TRBJ1-3
CDR3 protein: CSAGEGAGNTIYF
CDR3 DNA: TGCAGCGCCGGGGAGGGGGCTGGAAACACCATATATTTT

CDR3 length: 14
V gene: TRBV3-1/TRBV3-2
clone size: -
D gene: -
J gene: TRBJ1-5
CDR3 protein: CASSQATTNQPQHF
CDR3 DNA: TGTGCCAGCAGCCAAGCGACCACGAATCAGCCCCAGCATTTT

CDR3 length: 16
V gene: TRBV15
clone size: -
D gene: -
J gene: TRBJ2-2
CDR3 protein: CATSREREEGTGELFF
CDR3 DNA: TGTGCCACCAGCAGAGAGAGGGAAGAGGGGACCGGGGAGCTGTTTTTT

CDR3 length: 18
V gene: TRBV7-2
clone size: -
D gene: -
J gene: TRBJ2-5
CDR3 protein: CASSLGVWELAGTETQYF
CDR3 DNA: TGTGCCAGCAGCTTAGGAGTCTGGGAACTAGCTGGGACCGAGACCCAGTACTTC

CDR3 length: 15
V gene: TRBV2
clone size: -
D gene: TRBD2
J gene: TRBJ2-2
CDR3 protein: CAILSSGVNTGELFF
CDR3 DNA: TGTGCCATCCTTTCTAGCGGGGTGAACACCGGGGAGCTGTTTTTT

CDR3 length: 12
V gene: TRBV21-1
clone size: -
D gene: -
J gene: TRBJ1-3
CDR3 protein: CATPKVGNTIYF
CDR3 DNA: TGTGCCACCCCGAAGGTCGGAAACACCATATATTTT

CDR3 length: 15
V gene: TRBV7-9
clone size: -
D gene: -
J gene: TRBJ1-4
CDR3 protein: CASSLGGAANEKLFF
CDR3 DNA: TGTGCCAGCAGCCTCGGGGGGGCGGCTAATGAAAAACTGTTTTTT

CDR3 length: 15
V gene: TRBV16
clone size: -
D gene: -
J gene: TRBJ1-1
CDR3 protein: CASSQSLGLGTEAFF
CDR3 DNA: TGTGCCAGCAGCCAATCTTTGGGGCTTGGCACTGAAGCTTTCTTT

CDR3 length: 14
V gene: TRBV6-5
clone size: once
D gene: TRBD2
J gene: TRBJ2-7
CDR3 protein: CASSYERLAGLLYF
CDR3 DNA: TGTGCCAGCAGTTACGAGAGACTAGCGGGCCTTCTGTACTTC

CDR3 length: 15
V gene: TRBV2
clone size: -
D gene: -
J gene: TRBJ1-2
CDR3 protein: CASRPSGAPNYGYTF
CDR3 DNA: TGTGCCAGCAGGCCGAGCGGAGCCCCTAACTATGGCTACACCTTC